This TCR beta chain appears in the sequencing data of a study of blood T cell repertoires in COVID-19. About the research overall: In each case, the material was cDNA or gDNA derived from T cells, B-cell-depleted T cells, or PBMCs.

The J segment lost 1 base and the V segment lost 8 bases, leaving 13 bases of the junction unmatched. The CDR3 contains 17 residues. Germline V gene lookup returns CDR1 KGHSH and CDR2 LQKENI. Clones were sequenced by immunoSEQ multiplex PCR, and TCRdb holds only the in-frame ones, with some missing. The sample contains around 35,000 clones, approximately 89% of which appear only once. This chain uses TRBV18 with TRBJ2-2; 7 nucleotides align to TRBD1. The specimen sequenced was peripheral blood. This clonotype originated in a human donor in a cohort sampled during active COVID-19. CDR3 nucleotides: TGTGCCAGCACCCTATTCCCGGGACAGCAGAACACCGGGGAGCTGTTTTTT. This encodes CASTLFPGQQNTGELFF.